This T cell receptor beta chain is from a study of neurological immune-mediated disorders (dated by TCRdb to about 2019). Notes on the research overall: Among the approximately 35 multiple sclerosis patients, relapsing-remitting MS accounted for some 30 and secondary progressive MS accounted for 3. Alongside PBMC samples, the set of approximately 100 TCR-beta libraries contained longitudinal samples, technical triplicates, and paired CD4+ and CD8+ T-cell subsets that had been sorted. The cohort was made up of about 68 subjects, consisting of around 14 HAM/TSP patients, about 35 multiple sclerosis patients and some 20 healthy controls. The study compared peripheral blood TCR-beta repertoires of HTLV-I-associated myelopathy (HAM/TSP) patients, multiple sclerosis patients and healthy controls using UMI-based sequencing.

This clonotype was seen ten or more times. Its target antigen remains unknown. No clone much larger than this one lies a single base away; base qualities are absent. Results and caveats for the whole study, not just this receptor: No clinical or MRI features were associated with the MS cluster, and the authors said that larger cohorts are needed. In a phylogenetic analysis, the repertoires of 18 out of 34 MS patients fell into a single cluster of related CDR3 sequences, pointing to a possible signature at the repertoire level. TCR clonal expansion was greatest in HAM/TSP patients and smallest in MS patients, who ranked below even healthy controls. No identical CDR3 amino acid sequences were found to be shared among expanded clones across subjects, suggesting that TCR-beta repertoires were private in all groups.

Taken from cysteine to phenylalanine, the CDR3 has 13 residues. Kept here is only the CDR3 DNA, which spans 39 bases and is read in frame from base 1. V loses 2 bases of germline sequence and J loses 2 bases, and the interval between the two ends is 7 bases. For CDR1 and CDR2, the germline V gene (reference sequence) lists MNHEY and SMNVEV. For the unsorted PBMC libraries, 2 million PBMCs were stored in RNAlater at -80 degrees C until RNA extraction and were used to generate the libraries. The multiple sclerosis patients were enrolled in a US clinical protocol that used magnetic resonance imaging to evaluate disease progression. Peripheral blood was subjected to Ficoll-Hypaque density gradient centrifugation to isolate PBMCs, which were then cryopreserved in liquid nitrogen. cDNA was synthesized by template-switch 5'RACE using a primer carrying a 10-nucleotide random unique molecular identifier by which each TCR transcript was tagged. Over 180 million TCR-beta sequences, covering 15-18 subjects, were produced in each sequencing run. The RNeasy kit was used for extraction of total RNA. The KAPA Real-time Library Amplification kit was used to amplify TCR-beta VDJ regions with primers targeting the TCR constant region and the 5'RACE anchor. A first PCR added sample indexes and Illumina adaptors, and a second PCR then raised library yield. After Ampure bead purification, the roughly 650 bp TCR product was size-selected on a 2% E-gel SizeSelection system. Library quality was checked on a Bioanalyzer, concentration was measured with Qubit, and libraries were quantified with the Kapa Library Quantification kit before pooling. Libraries were sequenced paired-end 2 x 150 bp on an Illumina HiSeq 2500. To increase sequence diversity, about 23-30% phiX was spiked into each library pool. The authors' analysis ran thus. Quality-filtered reads were processed with the UMI-based MiGEC pipeline, and over 75% of raw TCR sequences were removed by the MiGEC pipeline during error correction. VDJ genes were aligned to IMGT germline references, and each clonotype was defined by a unique CDR3 amino acid sequence together with V-J genes. Clonal expansion, Shannon diversity, and CDR3 relatedness (CalcPairwiseDistances, ClusterSamples) were evaluated with VDJtools, and phylogenetic trees were built with CLCbio workbench. Expanded clones were defined as having at least 8 unique UMIs, based on coefficient-of-variation modelling across technical triplicates. TCRdb reworked the public reads: Q25 trimming with fastp, MiXCR clone assembly, productive beta chains retained. Each CDR3 protein appears once, grouped with its most common genes and DNA. The V and J calls reflect TCRdb's pipeline rather than the authors' work. For this sample there are tens of thousands of distinct CDR3 sequences; 3.8% appear just once. The top ten constitute roughly 7.1% of the sample.

This chain is built from TRBV27 and TRBJ2-7; perhaps TRBD1 is the D gene, with 5 bases matching. The sample consisted of PBMCs. The receptor was derived from a man between 60 and 75 years old with multiple sclerosis. This receptor carries the CDR3 CASSLKGTYEQYF. Here is the DNA: TGTGCCAGCAGTTTAAAGGGGACCTACGAGCAGTACTTC.